This TCR beta chain appears in the sequencing data of a study of T-cell reconstitution after alpha-beta-depleted transplantation in children. Preparation of the TCRbeta library used unique molecular identifiers. Using its own MiXCR run on the PCR reads, TCRdb lists one record per CDR3 protein. This sample carries 400,000 to 500,000 distinct CDR3 sequences, 9.5% to 13% of them seen once, and the ten largest clones take 4.5% to 7%. This clonotype was counted between two and nine times. Germline V lookup: CDR1 ENHRY, CDR2 SYGVKD. The CDR3 sequence is 15 residues long. V was clipped by 6 bases and J by 2 bases; unmatched bases: 8.

This receptor was obtained from a human donor who donated a stem cell graft to a child with acute myeloid leukemia. The chain combines TRBV10-3 with TRBJ2-7, with 9 bases lining up with TRBD2. The sequences come from PBMCs from the stem cell graft donor, collected from the stem cell graft. The DNA for the CDR3 is TGTGCCATCAGAGCCCCGGAGCGGGAGGCCTACGAGCAGTACTTC. Protein product: CAIRAPEREAYEQYF.